This TCR beta chain was identified during a study of regulatory and conventional T cells in RAG deficiency. Whole-study findings and limits: In Omenn syndrome, Treg and Tconv repertoires overlapped >90%. Shannon entropy fell and Simpson indices rose in RAG-deficient patients.

This CDR3 region has 13 residues. Between the trimmed V and J ends, which lost 6 bases and 0 bases, there was a span of 8 bases. The germline V gene has CDR1 MNHEY and CDR2 SVGAGI. A word on this clone: What it binds is not known. Other DNA sequences within the sample encode an identical CDR3.

Profiling relied on immunoSEQ multiplex PCR, and the TCRdb table lists in-frame clones only, not all of them. The sample carries approximately 48,000 clones, 70% to 90% recorded once. Genomic DNA came from blood conventional CD4+ T cells gated CD25-low CD127-high. This sample was also put to use in a study of regulatory T cells. Per that study: The primer mix had 52 TRBV and 13 TRBJ primers. In patients, unique TRB V-J pairs were restricted and V/J usage skewed, especially in Tregs.

The chain links TRBV6-5 to TRBJ1-2; D call uncertain. Input material: CD4+ effector T cells sorted from blood. The source of this sequence is a human donor in good health. Here the CDR3 DNA reads TGTGCCAGCAGCTCGGACTCTAACTATGGCTACACCTTC. It codes for CASSSDSNYGYTF.